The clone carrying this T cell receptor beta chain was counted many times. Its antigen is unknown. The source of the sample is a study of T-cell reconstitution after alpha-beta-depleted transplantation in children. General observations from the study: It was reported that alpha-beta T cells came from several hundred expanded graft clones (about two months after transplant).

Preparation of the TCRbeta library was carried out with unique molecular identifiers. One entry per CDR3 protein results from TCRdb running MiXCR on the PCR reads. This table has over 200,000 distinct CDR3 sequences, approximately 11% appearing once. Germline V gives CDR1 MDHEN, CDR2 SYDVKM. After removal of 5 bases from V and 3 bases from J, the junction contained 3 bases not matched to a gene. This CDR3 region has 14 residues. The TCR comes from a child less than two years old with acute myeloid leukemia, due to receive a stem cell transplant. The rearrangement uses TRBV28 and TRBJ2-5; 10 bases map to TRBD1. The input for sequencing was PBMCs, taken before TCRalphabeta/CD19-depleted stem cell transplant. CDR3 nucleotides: TGTGCCAGCAGTGCGGGACAGGGGAAAGAGACCCAGTACTTC. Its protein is CASSAGQGKETQYF.